Presented here are 13 T cell receptor beta chains from one specimen sequenced in a study of cytomegalovirus exposure and HLA in healthy donors. Primers included in the PCR were 60 Vbeta and 13 Jbeta primers. The repertoire was sequenced with immunoSEQ multiplex PCR; TCRdb's copy has only in-frame clones and lacks some. The data contain some 200,000 clones, around 80% of them singletons. Sequenced sample: PBMCs. All receptors come from a woman younger than 45 in good health and CMV-seropositive.

V usage is TRBV19 and J usage is TRBJ2-2; the match to TRBD2 covers 11 bases. The CDR3 runs 15 residues. J lost 4 bases, V lost 3 bases, and 1 base had no gene match. The germline gives CDR1 LNHDA, CDR2 SQIVND (reference sequence). The CDR3 sequence: CASSILAGGTGELFF. The DNA for the CDR3 is TGTGCCAGTAGTATCCTAGCGGGAGGCACCGGGGAGCTGTTTTTT.

The chain employs TRBV27 and TRBJ2-7; 7 nucleotides align to TRBD2. CDR1 and CDR2 (germline): MNHEY, SMNVEV (reference sequence). V lost 7 bases, J lost 0 bases, and 15 bases stayed unmatched. The CDR3 covers 17 residues. CDR3 sequence reads: CASTHFSTASGSYEQYF. CDR3 DNA sequence: TGTGCCAGCACCCATTTTAGTACGGCTAGCGGCTCCTACGAGCAGTACTTC.

CDR3 DNA: TGTGCCAGCAGCACCTCCGGGACAGGGGGCGCCGAGCAGTACTTC. Translation: CASSTSGTGGAEQYF. V usage is TRBV11-3 and J usage is TRBJ2-7; 12 nucleotides agree with TRBD1. V dropped 5 bases and J dropped 6; count of bases not matched to a gene: 8. CDR1 SGHNT and CDR2 YENEEA come from the germline V gene. The CDR3 runs 15 residues.

The rearrangement uses TRBV7-2 and TRBJ1-3, with D possibly being TRBD1 (5 bases). The CDR3 has 18 amino acids. Germline V gives CDR1 SGHTA, CDR2 FQGNSA. V lost 5 bases, J lost 0 bases, and 20 bases lay in between. The CDR3 sequence: CASSSLARVPSSGNTIYF. In DNA, the CDR3 is TGTGCCAGCAGCAGCTTAGCCAGGGTTCCCAGCTCTGGAAACACCATATATTTT. Filled out from reference TRBV7-2 and TRBJ1-3, the complete variable domain reads GAGVSQSPSNKVTEKGKDVELRCDPISGHTALYWYRQSLGQGLEFLIYFQGNSAPDKSGLPSDRFSAERTGGSVSTLTIQRTQQEDSAVYLCASSSLARVPSSGNTIYFGEGSWLTVV.

This rearrangement joins TRBV18 to TRBJ1-1; no definite D call. V lost 3 bases, J lost 6 bases, and 8 bases lay in between. Germline assignment: CDR1 KGHSH and CDR2 LQKENI. The CDR3 is made up of 12 amino acids. The CDR3 here is CASSPRRAEAFF. The DNA of the CDR3 is TGTGCCAGCTCACCGCGGCGCGCTGAAGCTTTCTTT.

The chain recombines TRBV28 with TRBJ1-2; TRBD1 aligns across 12 bases. The V segment lost 6 bases and the J segment 0 bases; nucleotides outside the gene matches: 5. The germline V gene has CDR1 MDHEN and CDR2 SYDVKM. This CDR3 comprises 16 residues. The DNA for the CDR3 is TGTGCCAGCAGAGGGACAGGGGGCACATCTAACTATGGCTACACCTTC. It yields the protein CASRGTGGTSNYGYTF.

The genes are TRBV25-1 and TRBJ1-2; no clear D gene. The CDR3 runs 13 residues. Trimming took 4 bases from V and 6 from J, leaving 12 bases between them. From germline, CDR1 is MGHDK and CDR2 SYGVNS. CDR3 amino acids: CASSGVGLNGYTF. The CDR3 DNA reads TGTGCCAGCAGTGGAGTCGGTTTGAATGGCTACACCTTC.

The DNA of the CDR3 is TGCGCCAGCGCTGCTACCGGGACAGGGGGCAGCGAGCAGTACTTC. It yields the protein CASAATGTGGSEQYF. This chain uses TRBV5-1 with TRBJ2-7; 12 bases match TRBD1. The germline V gene encodes CDR1 SGHRS and CDR2 YFSETQ. This CDR3 region has 15 residues. Germline trimming cut 7 bases from V and 6 bases from J; bases unmatched to any gene: 11.

This clone appeared a few times. This sequence joins TRBV5-6 and TRBJ1-2; D ambiguous. The V and J ends lost 4 bases and 4 bases respectively, with 14 bases between them. Per germline, CDR1 SGHDT and CDR2 YYEEEE. CDR3 length equals 14 residues. Here the CDR3 reads CASSEIRFFYGYTF. In nucleotides, the CDR3 is TGTGCCAGCAGCGAGATTCGGTTCTTCTATGGCTACACCTTC.

The chain combines TRBV11-2 with TRBJ2-2; D perhaps matches TRBD2 (5 bases). The V gene lost 3 bases and the J gene lost 6 bases, with 8 bases spanning the gap. The CDR3 extends over 13 amino acids. In germline, CDR1 is SGHAT, CDR2 FQNNGV. In DNA form, the CDR3 reads TGTGCCAGCAGCTTGGCGGGCCCCGGGGAGCTGTTTTTT. Protein product: CASSLAGPGELFF.

This clone was counted a few times. The chain links TRBV5-1 to TRBJ1-1; 11 positions agree with TRBD1. The CDR3 spans 16 residues. CDR1 and CDR2 from the germline V gene are SGHRS and YFSETQ. With V trimmed by 4 bases and J by 3 bases, 8 bases remained unmatched. The CDR3 DNA sequence: TGCGCCAGCAGCCCGGACAGGGGGCAATTGGACACTGAAGCTTTCTTT. Its translation is CASSPDRGQLDTEAFF.

V gene TRBV27 combines with J gene TRBJ2-7; 12 bases agree with TRBD2. Looked up from germline, CDR1 is MNHEY and CDR2 is SMNVEV (reference sequence). This CDR3 has 15 residues. Trimming cost V 0 bases and J 7 bases; bases outside gene matches: 4. The CDR3 region has the DNA TGTGCCAGCAGTTTATCGGCTAGCGGGAGGGGTGAGCAGTACTTC. Translating it yields CASSLSASGRGEQYF.

The CDR3 is CASSPHIAREMNTEAFF. The CDR3 DNA reads as TGTGCCAGCAGCCCACATATAGCCAGGGAAATGAACACTGAAGCTTTCTTT. This chain connects TRBV9 to TRBJ1-1, with D perhaps matching TRBD1 (5 bases). CDR1 is SGDLS, CDR2 YYNGEE, per germline. V was pared by 4 bases and J by 0 bases, with 19 bases between. The length of the CDR3 is 17 residues.